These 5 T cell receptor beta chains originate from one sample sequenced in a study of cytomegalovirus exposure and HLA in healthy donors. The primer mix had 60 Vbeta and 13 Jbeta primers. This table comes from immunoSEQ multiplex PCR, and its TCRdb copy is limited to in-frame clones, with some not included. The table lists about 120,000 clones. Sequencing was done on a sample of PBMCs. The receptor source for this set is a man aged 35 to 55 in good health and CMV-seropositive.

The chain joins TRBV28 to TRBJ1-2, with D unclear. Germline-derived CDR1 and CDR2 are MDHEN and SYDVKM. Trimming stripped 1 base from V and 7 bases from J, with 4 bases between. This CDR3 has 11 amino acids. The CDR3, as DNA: TGTGCCAGCAGTTTATTAGCTGGCTACACCTTC. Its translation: CASSLLAGYTF.

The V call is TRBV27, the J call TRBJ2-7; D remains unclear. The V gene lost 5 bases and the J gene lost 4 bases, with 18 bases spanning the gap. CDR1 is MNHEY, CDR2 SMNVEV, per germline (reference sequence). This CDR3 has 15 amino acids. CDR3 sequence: CASSLHPADRYEQYF. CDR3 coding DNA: TGTGCCAGCAGTCTACACCCCGCGGATCGGTACGAGCAGTACTTC.

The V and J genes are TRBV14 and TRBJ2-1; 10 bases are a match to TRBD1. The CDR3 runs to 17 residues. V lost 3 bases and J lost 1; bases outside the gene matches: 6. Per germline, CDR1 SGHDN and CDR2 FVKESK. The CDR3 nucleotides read TGTGCCAGCAGCCAGGGGACAGGGGCTCTATCCTACAATGAGCAGTTCTTC. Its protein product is CASSQGTGALSYNEQFF.

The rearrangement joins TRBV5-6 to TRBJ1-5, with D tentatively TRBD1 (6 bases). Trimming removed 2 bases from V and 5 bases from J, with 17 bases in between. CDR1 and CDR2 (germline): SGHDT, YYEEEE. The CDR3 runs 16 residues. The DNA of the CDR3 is TGTGCCAGCAGCTTCACAGGGACACACCAAGATCAGCCCCAGCATTTT. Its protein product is CASSFTGTHQDQPQHF. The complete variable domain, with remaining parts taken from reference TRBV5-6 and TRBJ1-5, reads DAGVTQSPTHLIKTRGQQVTLRCSPKSGHDTVSWYQQALGQGPQFIFQYYEEEERQRGNFPDRFSGHQFPNYSSELNVNALLLGDSALYLCASSFTGTHQDQPQHFGDGTRLSIL.

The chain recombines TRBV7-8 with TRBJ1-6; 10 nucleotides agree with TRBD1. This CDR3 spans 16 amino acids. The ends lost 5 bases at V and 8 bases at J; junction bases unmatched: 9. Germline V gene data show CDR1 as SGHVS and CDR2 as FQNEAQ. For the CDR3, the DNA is TGTGCCAGCAGCCCACTCTCCGGGACAGGGGATTCACCCCTCCACTTT. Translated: CASSPLSGTGDSPLHF.